This T cell receptor (beta chain) was found in a study of long-term antiretroviral therapy in people with HIV. Every sample had about 0.85-10 million cryopreserved PBMC in it before DNA extraction. immunoSEQ v3.0 was run at survey level. The protocol was immunoSEQ multiplex PCR, while the TCRdb copy is restricted to in-frame clones and leaves out a portion. Among tens of thousands of clones, 80% were seen once, and the ten largest hold 14%. The CDR3 length is 16 residues. Germline CDR1 SEHNR, CDR2 FQNEAQ (reference sequence). With 2 bases removed from V and 0 bases from J, the gap between germline ends came to 10 bases.

The receptor was isolated from a woman in her thirties with HIV. V is TRBV7-9 and J is TRBJ2-2; D gene uncertain. The sample in question was unsorted PBMCs, obtained 2.9 years after starting antiretroviral therapy. CDR3 DNA sequence: TGTGCCAGCAGCTTAAGTGTCCCCGCGAACACCGGGGAGCTGTTTTTT. It yields the protein CASSLSVPANTGELFF.